Listed below are T cell receptor beta chains from one sample, sequenced in a study of Ad26.COV2.S vaccination and SARS-CoV-2 variants. Data came from immunoSEQ multiplex PCR; TCRdb stores just in-frame clones and leaves some out. The sample lists about 350,000 clones, around 92% seen once, with 3% to 5% in the top ten. Sequenced here: peripheral blood, sampled after recovery from COVID-19. The receptors derive from a human donor who had recovered from COVID-19. The CDR3 runs from the conserved cysteine through the conserved F or W. A D gene is named only where the DNA matches it firmly. Clone size is stated in some rows and not others, as once, few, many or a class when expanded.

j_gene,v_gene,abundance,d_gene,CDR3nt,CDR3aa
TRBJ1-1,TRBV19,NA,NA,TGTGCCAGCACCAAGGGAGGCACTGAAGCTTTCTTT,CASTKGGTEAFF
TRBJ2-5,TRBV7-8,NA,TRBD2,TGTGCCAGCAGCTTACTCGGGGAGGGAGAGACCCAGTACTTC,CASSLLGEGETQYF
TRBJ1-1,TRBV6-6,NA,TRBD1,TGTGCCAGCAGTAAACAACAGGGGGGCACTGAAGCTTTCTTT,CASSKQQGGTEAFF
TRBJ1-1,TRBV3-1/TRBV3-2,NA,NA,TGTGCCAGCAGCCAAGTAGGTTCGCGGGGGACTGAAGCTTTCTTT,CASSQVGSRGTEAFF
TRBJ2-7,TRBV27,NA,NA,TGTGCCAGCAGTTTCTCCCGGACCACCTACGAGCAGTACTTC,CASSFSRTTYEQYF
TRBJ2-4,TRBV3-1/TRBV3-2,NA,NA,TGTGCCAGCAGCCCCTTCTCGCCAAGGACCTTGGCCAAAAACATTCAGTACTTC,CASSPFSPRTLAKNIQYF
TRBJ2-3,TRBV5-1,NA,TRBD1,TGCGCCAGCAGCTCGACAGGGCTTAGCACAGATACGCAGTATTTT,CASSSTGLSTDTQYF
TRBJ1-1,TRBV7-2,NA,NA,TGTGCCAGCAGCGCCCACGGGGCAGTGAACACTGAAGCTTTCTTT,CASSAHGAVNTEAFF
TRBJ1-3,TRBV9,NA,TRBD1,TGTGCCAGCAGCGAGACAGGGTTTGGAAACACCATATATTTT,CASSETGFGNTIYF
TRBJ2-2,TRBV7-2,NA,NA,TGTGCCAGCAGCTTACCCATCGGGACTCCTAACACCGGGGAGCTGTTTTTT,CASSLPIGTPNTGELFF
TRBJ2-7,TRBV10-3,once,NA,TGTGCCATCAGTGAAGGGATCCCCTACGAGCAGTACTTC,CAISEGIPYEQYF
TRBJ1-6,TRBV7-8,NA,NA,TGTGCCAGCAGCCAGTACAGGGACGCGAGGAATTCACCCCTCCACTTT,CASSQYRDARNSPLHF
TRBJ2-3,TRBV2,few,NA,TGTGCCACAGGGCGAGATACGCAGTATTTT,CATGRDTQYF